The clone carrying this T cell receptor (beta chain) came up many times. Time point described: persistent/refractory GD, antithyroid drugs over 5 years with positive TRAb. Making the TCR library involved RNA that had been extracted from PBMCs. This sample is drawn from a study of regulatory T cells in long-lasting Graves disease. On the study more broadly: More than 5 years of antithyroid drugs with positive TSH receptor antibodies defined persistent Graves' disease.

CDR3 size: 17 residues. From germline, CDR1 is MDHEN and CDR2 SYDVKM. The ends were cut back, 6 bases at V and 0 bases at J, with 18 bases in the middle. HTBI primers from iRepertoire and Arm-PCR of CDR3 regions yielded the TCR beta libraries. TCRdb reprocessed the multiplex PCR reads via MiXCR and lists one record per CDR3 protein. The data contain about 430,000 distinct CDR3 sequences, around 20% of them singletons. The sequences come from peripheral blood mononuclear cells (PBMCs), collected when the disease was refractory, from a patient treated with antithyroid drugs. The TCR was taken from a female donor with Graves disease. V usage is TRBV28 and J usage is TRBJ2-4; D might be TRBD1 (6 bases). CDR3 sequence (DNA): TGTGCCAGCAGCCCACCCACGACAGGTCTAGCCAAAAACATTCAGTACTTC. Translated: CASSPPTTGLAKNIQYF. The variable domain in full, completed from reference TRBV28 and TRBJ2-4, reads DVKVTQSSRYLVKRTGEKVFLECVQDMDHENMFWYRQDPGLGLRLIYFSYDVKMKEKGDIPEGYSVSREKKERFSLILESASTNQTSMYLCASSPPTTGLAKNIQYFGAGTRLSVL.